A selection of T cell receptor beta chains follows, all from one sample in a study of OX40 agonist ivuxolimab in advanced cancers. TCRdb's copy holds only in-frame clones and misses some; the assay was immunoSEQ multiplex PCR. The repertoire holds roughly 58,000 clones, with approximately 88% as singletons. The specimen comprised CD4+ or CD8+ T cells sorted from blood, sampled in a trial of the OX40 agonist ivuxolimab. The receptors were gathered from an adult with an advanced solid tumor such as melanoma, head and neck, liver or kidney cancer. Each CDR3 is given with its conserved first and last residue. Each record gives: V gene, J gene, D gene, clone size, CDR3 DNA, CDR3 protein. The D gene is left open where the match is weak. The listing skips clone size in some rows; elsewhere it reads once, few, many or a size class.

>TRBV7-9|TRBJ1-3|-|once
TGTGCCAGCAGCCCCCGGGGACGGAGCTCTGGAAACACCATATATTTT
CASSPRGRSSGNTIYF
>TRBV5-1|TRBJ2-7|TRBD1|-
TGCGCCAGCAGCCTACGGGACAGCAGCGACGAGCAGTACTTC
CASSLRDSSDEQYF
>TRBV5-1|TRBJ1-1|-|-
TGCGCCAGCAGCCAAATGGGGCAGGTTAACACTGAAGCTTTCTTT
CASSQMGQVNTEAFF
>TRBV7-6|TRBJ2-7|TRBD2|-
TGTGCCAGCTCTACTTTCAGGCGGGGGACCAGGTCCTACGAGCAGTACTTC
CASSTFRRGTRSYEQYF
>TRBV10-3|TRBJ2-2|TRBD2|-
TGTGCCATCAGTGAGTCGGGACTAGCGGGACCCGGGGAGCTGTTTTTT
CAISESGLAGPGELFF
>TRBV5-1|TRBJ1-4|-|-
TGCGCCAGCAGCTTGCCAGATGAAAAACTGTTTTTT
CASSLPDEKLFF
>TRBV2|TRBJ1-6|-|-
TGTGCCAGCAGGGAAGACAGAAATTCACCCCTCCACTTT
CASREDRNSPLHF
>TRBV29-1|TRBJ1-1|-|-
TGCAGCGTTGCAGGTCGGGCAGGGGAGAACACTGAAGCTTTCTTT
CSVAGRAGENTEAFF
>TRBV10-2|TRBJ1-2|TRBD1|once
TGCGCCAGCAGCTCCGGGACAGCAAACTATGGCTACACCTTC
CASSSGTANYGYTF
>TRBV6-1|TRBJ1-1|-|-
TGTGCCAGCAGCGAGACAGGCAATGCTTTCTTT
CASSETGNAFF
>TRBV30|TRBJ2-7|-|-
TGTGCCTGGAGTGGCGGGGGGGGTGACAGGGGCGAGCAGTACTTC
CAWSGGGGDRGEQYF
>TRBV5-1|TRBJ1-2|-|-
TGCGCCAGCAGCTTGGAGGGACGCGAGGGTGGCTACACCTTC
CASSLEGREGGYTF
>TRBV10-3|TRBJ2-5|TRBD2|once
TGTGCCACCCGCGCTAGCGGGGCCGAGACCCAGTACTTC
CATRASGAETQYF
>TRBV5-6|TRBJ1-1|-|once
TGTGCCACCCGAGGGCAGATGAACACTGAAGCTTTCTTT
CATRGQMNTEAFF
>TRBV19|TRBJ2-7|-|-
TGTGCCAGTAGTCGGTTGGACAGCTCCTACGAGCAGTACTTC
CASSRLDSSYEQYF
>TRBV5-6|TRBJ2-7|-|-
TGTGCCAGCAGCGCCCCTGCGGACAGCTCCTACGAGCAGTACTTC
CASSAPADSSYEQYF
>TRBV4-1|TRBJ1-2|-|-
TGCGCCAGCAGCCTGACTGGGGGAAGGGAGAACTATGGCTACACCTTC
CASSLTGGRENYGYTF
>TRBV9|TRBJ1-4|-|-
TGTGCCAGCAGCGTAGCTGGAAATGAAAAACTGTTTTTT
CASSVAGNEKLFF
>TRBV19|TRBJ1-5|-|-
TGTGCCAGTAGTATTTTGAGGGGAAAACTGAGCAATCAGCCCCAGCATTTT
CASSILRGKLSNQPQHF
>TRBV5-1|TRBJ2-1|-|-
TGCGCCAGCAGCTTGTTAGCCTACAATGAGCAGTTCTTC
CASSLLAYNEQFF
>TRBV4-1|TRBJ2-3|-|-
TGCGCCAGCAGCCAATTACACGGGGTGGCAGATACGCAGTATTTT
CASSQLHGVADTQYF
>TRBV19|TRBJ2-3|-|-
TGTGCCAGTACCGAGGGGGGAGGGTCAGATACGCAGTATTTT
CASTEGGGSDTQYF
>TRBV6-5|TRBJ1-2|TRBD1|-
TGTGCCAGCAGTTACGGGACAGGGGGTAACTATGGCTACACCTTC
CASSYGTGGNYGYTF
>TRBV6-6|TRBJ1-4|-|-
TGTGCCAGCATCAATTCCGGGATGGGCGGGGAAAAACTGTTTTTT
CASINSGMGGEKLFF
>TRBV29-1|TRBJ1-2|-|-
TGCAGCGTTGAAGATCGGAGCAGGGGTAGCGGCTACACCTTC
CSVEDRSRGSGYTF
>TRBV6-5|TRBJ2-1|-|-
TGTGCCAGCAGTTACTCTCTTAACTATGAGCAGTTCTTC
CASSYSLNYEQFF
>TRBV28|TRBJ1-1|-|-
TGTGCCAGCAGTTTCGCCGGGACTAGGAACACTGAAGCTTTCTTT
CASSFAGTRNTEAFF
>TRBV28|TRBJ1-2|TRBD1|-
TGTGCCAGCAGCCCAAGGTCGGACAGGGGGCGCGGCTATGGCTACACCTTC
CASSPRSDRGRGYGYTF
>TRBV7-2|TRBJ1-1|TRBD1|-
TGTGCCAGCAGCTTAGTCGGACAGGTGGGGAACACTGAAGCTTTCTTT
CASSLVGQVGNTEAFF
>TRBV28|TRBJ1-5|TRBD1|-
TGTGCCAGCAGCACCCCGGGGCAGGGGGATCAGCCCCAGCATTTT
CASSTPGQGDQPQHF
>TRBV6-5|TRBJ1-1|-|-
TGTGCCAGCAGTCGCAACGGACAGCAGAACACTGAAGCTTTCTTT
CASSRNGQQNTEAFF
>TRBV19|TRBJ2-6|-|-
TGTGCCACTGCCAGAGGGGCCGTCTCTGGGGCCAACGTCCTGACTTTC
CATARGAVSGANVLTF
>TRBV6-1|TRBJ1-1|-|-
TGTGCCAGCAGTGAACCCCATAGGCTCCCTCAGGAGGCTTTCTTT
CASSEPHRLPQEAFF
>TRBV19|TRBJ2-3|TRBD1|-
TGTGCCAGTAGTAGGACAGGGGGCGTTGATACGCAGTATTTT
CASSRTGGVDTQYF
>TRBV7-9|TRBJ2-5|-|-
TGTGCCAGCAGCGTGGGACGTATCCAAGAGACCCAGTACTTC
CASSVGRIQETQYF
>TRBV9|TRBJ1-2|-|-
TGTGCCAGCAGCGTAGAACAGGGTGGAGGCTATGGCTACACCTTC
CASSVEQGGGYGYTF
>TRBV27|TRBJ2-3|-|-
TGTGCCAGCAGTTTGTGGAGTACTAGCACAGATACGCAGTATTTT
CASSLWSTSTDTQYF
>TRBV5-1|TRBJ1-2|TRBD1|medium-sized
TGCGCCAGCAGCTGGGACAGGGGCAGCGGCTACACCTTC
CASSWDRGSGYTF
>TRBV30|TRBJ2-5|TRBD2|-
TGTGCCTGGAGTAGATCAGGGCGGGAGGGAGAGACCCAGTACTTC
CAWSRSGREGETQYF
>TRBV29-1|TRBJ1-1|-|-
TGCAGCGTTGGACGAGACATGAACACTGAAGCTTTCTTT
CSVGRDMNTEAFF
>TRBV30|TRBJ1-1|-|-
TGTGCCTGGAGTAGCGGAAAAGGTGAAGCTTTCTTT
CAWSSGKGEAFF
>TRBV13|TRBJ1-1|-|-
TGTGCCAGCAGCATTAGAGGTGGGACTGAAGCTTTCTTT
CASSIRGGTEAFF
>TRBV9|TRBJ2-3|-|-
TGTGCCAGCACCCGTGGGGCAGCCGTAGAGGATACGCAGTATTTT
CASTRGAAVEDTQYF
>TRBV19|TRBJ2-1|-|-
TGTGCCAGTAAGATCTACAATGAGCAGTTCTTC
CASKIYNEQFF
>TRBV29-1|TRBJ1-2|TRBD1|-
TGCAGCGTTTACCGGGACAGGGGATCTGGCTACACCTTC
CSVYRDRGSGYTF
>TRBV5-1|TRBJ2-3|TRBD2|-
TGCGCCAGCAGCACCGGGACTAGCGGCACAGATACGCAGTATTTT
CASSTGTSGTDTQYF
>TRBV28|TRBJ2-3|-|-
TGTGCCAGCAGTTCGCCGGCGGCGCCGAGCACAGATACGCAGTATTTT
CASSSPAAPSTDTQYF
>TRBV5-6|TRBJ1-2|-|-
TGTGCCAGCAGCCCGCACGCAAGCTATGGCTACACCTTC
CASSPHASYGYTF
>TRBV18|TRBJ1-4|-|-
TGTGCCAGCTCACCAATTACACTGTCAACTAATGAAAAACTGTTTTTT
CASSPITLSTNEKLFF
>TRBV7-3|TRBJ2-7|TRBD2|-
TGTGCCAGCAGCTTAGAGCGGGAGGGCGAGCAGTACTTC
CASSLEREGEQYF
>TRBV28|TRBJ2-1|-|-
TGTGCCAGCAGTCTCCCCAGGGGCTCGGGGCACAATGAGCAGTTCTTC
CASSLPRGSGHNEQFF
>TRBV10-3|TRBJ1-2|-|once
TGTGCCACGACTGCGAACTATGGCTACACCTTC
CATTANYGYTF
>TRBV27|TRBJ2-7|TRBD2|-
TGTGCCAGCATCCAATTGGGCGGGAGGGCCGGCTACGAGCAGTACTTC
CASIQLGGRAGYEQYF
>TRBV5-4|TRBJ1-4|-|-
TGTGCCAGCAGCCCAGGACCTAATGAAAAACTGTTTTTT
CASSPGPNEKLFF
>TRBV2|TRBJ2-3|TRBD1|-
TGTGCCAGCAGTGAGCGCAGGGGGCGAGGGTTAGATACGCAGTATTTT
CASSERRGRGLDTQYF
>TRBV6-5|TRBJ1-1|TRBD1|-
TGTGCCAGCTATCGGACAGGAAACACTGAAGCTTTCTTT
CASYRTGNTEAFF
>TRBV7-2|TRBJ1-3|-|few
TGTGCCAGCAGCCGCAGGGCTAGCTCTGGAAACACCATATATTTT
CASSRRASSGNTIYF
>TRBV28|TRBJ2-7|TRBD1|-
TGTGCCAGCTATGCTCCCGGGACAGGGGATCCCTACGAGCAGTACTTC
CASYAPGTGDPYEQYF